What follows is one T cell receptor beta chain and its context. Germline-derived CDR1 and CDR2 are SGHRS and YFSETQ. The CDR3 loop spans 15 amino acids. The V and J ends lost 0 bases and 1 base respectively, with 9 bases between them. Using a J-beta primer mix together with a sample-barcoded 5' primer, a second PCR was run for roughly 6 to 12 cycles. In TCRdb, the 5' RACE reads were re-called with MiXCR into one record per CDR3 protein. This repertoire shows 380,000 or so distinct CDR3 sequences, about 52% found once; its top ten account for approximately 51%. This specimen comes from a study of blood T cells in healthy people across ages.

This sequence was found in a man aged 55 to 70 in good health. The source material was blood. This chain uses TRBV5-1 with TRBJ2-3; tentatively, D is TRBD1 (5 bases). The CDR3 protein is CASSLDRPGTDTQYF. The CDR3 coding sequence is TGCGCCAGCAGCTTGGACAGGCCTGGCACAGATACGCAGTATTTT. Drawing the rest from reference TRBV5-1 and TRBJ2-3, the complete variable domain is KAGVTQTPRYLIKTRGQQVTLSCSPISGHRSVSWYQQTPGQGLQFLFEYFSETQRNKGNFPGRFSGRQFSNSRSEMNVSTLELGDSALYLCASSLDRPGTDTQYFGPGTRLTVL.